This T cell receptor beta chain derives from a study of blood T cell repertoires in COVID-19. Study as a whole: Acute and convalescent COVID-19 specimens originated in the United States, Italy and Spain. Sample material is recorded as cDNA or gDNA derived from T cells, B-cell-depleted T cells, or PBMCs.

Libraries were prepared by immunoSEQ multiplex PCR; TCRdb keeps only in-frame clonotypes and omits some of them. Among 150,000 to 200,000 clones, over 75% were seen once, and the ten largest hold roughly 1.1%. The ends lost 4 bases at V and 4 bases at J; junction bases unmatched: 7. Germline CDR1 reads SGDLS; CDR2 reads YYNGEE. The CDR3 has 14 residues. The chain is built from TRBV9 and TRBJ2-5; 7 bases map to TRBD1. Input material: peripheral blood. This TCR was sampled from a man aged 60 to 75 who had recovered from COVID-19. Here the CDR3 DNA reads TGTGCCAGCAGCCGGGACAGTAGTTTAGAGACCCAGTACTTC. Protein: CASSRDSSLETQYF.